These 26 T cell receptor beta chains were sequenced from one sample in a study of post-analysis software for immune sequencing data. Study results and limitations: There were roughly five TRBV segments more frequent in patients than controls, and TRBV5-6, TRBV5-1 and TRBV20-1 were among them.

These receptors' antigens are unknown. Libraries were made from TCR beta cDNA, and they carried unique molecular identifiers. TCRdb re-derived calls from the PCR reads in MiXCR, one entry per CDR3 protein. The data contain roughly 620,000 distinct CDR3 sequences, roughly two fifths of them singletons. Sequenced material: blood. The receptors come from a girl between 5 and 17 years old with multiple sclerosis.

The chain uses TRBV7-6 and TRBJ2-1; D is possibly TRBD2 (5 bases). V was clipped by 4 bases and J by 0 bases, with 16 bases between them. CDR1 SGHVS and CDR2 FNYEAQ come from the germline V gene. CDR3 length: 17 residues. CDR3 amino acids: CASSSPRGPSSYNEQFF. The CDR3 nucleotides are TGTGCCAGCAGCTCCCCCAGAGGGCCTAGCTCCTACAATGAGCAGTTCTTC.

The chain carries TRBV24-1 and TRBJ2-7, with D possibly being TRBD2 (5 bases). With 4 bases removed from V and 5 bases from J, the gap between germline ends came to 17 bases. This CDR3 has 15 residues. Germline CDR1 and CDR2: KGHDR and SFDVKD. This chain's CDR3 is CATSDPRREPNEQYF. CDR3 DNA: TGTGCCACCAGTGACCCTCGCCGGGAACCCAACGAGCAGTACTTC.

V and J are TRBV7-9 and TRBJ1-2, with D perhaps matching TRBD1 (5 bases). CDR1 and CDR2 from the germline V gene are SEHNR and FQNEAQ (reference sequence). V lost 5 bases and J 5 bases, leaving 12 bases between the germline ends. CDR3 length: 13 amino acids. The CDR3 DNA reads as TGTGCCAGCAGCACGCAGCAGGGATATGGCTACACCTTC. Residues: CASSTQQGYGYTF.

The chain uses TRBV7-8 and TRBJ2-3; TRBD2 aligns across 9 bases. The CDR3 runs to 15 residues. With 7 bases clipped from V and 2 bases from J, the junction kept 7 bases outside the gene matches. CDR1 and CDR2 from the germline V gene are SGHVS and FQNEAQ. CDR3 protein: CASIWREGITDTQYF. DNA for the CDR3: TGTGCCAGCATTTGGCGGGAGGGAATCACAGATACGCAGTATTTT.

This chain uses TRBV7-9 with TRBJ2-1; 7 bases align to TRBD2. The germline gives CDR1 SEHNR, CDR2 FQNEAQ (reference sequence). V gave up 5 bases and J gave up 4 bases; unmatched junction bases: 11. The length of the CDR3 is 16 residues. This CDR3 reads CASSALPGTTYNEQFF. The CDR3 DNA reads TGTGCCAGCAGCGCCCTACCCGGGACTACATACAATGAGCAGTTCTTC.

The chain links TRBV4-1 to TRBJ2-7; D unresolved. The J call may be faulty, since TRBJ2-5 better matches the DNA end. CDR3 size: 13 residues. Germline V gene lookup returns CDR1 MGHRA and CDR2 YSYEKL. CDR3 residues: CASSQAASETQYF. The CDR3 DNA is TGCGCCAGCAGCCAAGCGGCGAGTGAGACCCAGTACTTC.

The rearrangement uses TRBV6-5 and TRBJ2-1; D ambiguous. Trimming removed 6 bases from V and 7 bases from J, with 10 bases in between. The CDR3 consists of 12 residues. Germline V gene lookup returns CDR1 MNHEY and CDR2 SVGAGI. This CDR3 reads CASRTILNEQFF. DNA of the CDR3: TGTGCCAGCAGAACCATCCTGAATGAGCAGTTCTTC.

The rearrangement joins TRBV27 to TRBJ1-5, with unresolved D. The CDR3 is 14 amino acids. V was trimmed by 0 bases and J by 0 bases, leaving 3 bases between them. The germline CDR1 and CDR2 sequences are MNHEY and SMNVEV (reference sequence). In DNA form, the CDR3 reads TGTGCCAGCAGTTTATCGTATAGCAATCAGCCCCAGCATTTT. This gives the protein CASSLSYSNQPQHF.

The chain uses TRBV3-1 and TRBJ2-7; D uncertain. The CDR3 sequence is 15 residues long. Per germline, CDR1 LGHDT and CDR2 YNNKEL (reference sequence). V lost 1 base to trimming and J lost 2 bases, with 12 bases between them. CDR3 coding DNA: TGTGCCAGCAGCCAAGCGTCCGGCATAACCTACGAGCAGTACTTC. This encodes CASSQASGITYEQYF.

This clonotype was recorded a few times. In nucleotides, the CDR3 is TGTGCCAGCAGCCTCTATTACAGGGATCGGGAGACCCAGTACTTC. Translation: CASSLYYRDRETQYF. V gene TRBV14 combines with J gene TRBJ2-5; TRBD1 is a possible D gene (6 bases). Trimming took off 4 bases at V and 5 bases at J, with 17 bases between the two ends. The V gene's germline CDR1 is SGHDN and CDR2 FVKESK. This CDR3 has 15 residues. Supplemented by reference TRBV14 and TRBJ2-5, the full variable domain reads EAGVTQFPSHSVIEKGQTVTLRCDPISGHDNLYWYRRVMGKEIKFLLHFVKESKQDESGMPNNRFLAERTGGTYSTLKVQPAELEDSGVYFCASSLYYRDRETQYFGPGTRLLVL.

About this clonotype itself: The junction departs from germline at one end; a sequencing error may be responsible. The chain links TRBV7-2 to TRBJ2-1, with TRBD1 matching 7 bases. Germline-derived CDR1 and CDR2 are SGHTA and FQGNSA. CDR3 length: 13 amino acids. The CDR3 spells CVSSLGGAETQFF. The CDR3 DNA reads TGTGTCAGCAGCTTAGGGGGCGCAGAGACCCAGTTCTTC.

The chain recombines TRBV12-3 or TRBV12-4 with TRBJ2-3; no firm D call. CDR3 length: 12 residues. Deletions cut 1 base from V and 10 bases from J, with 9 bases between. CDR3 nucleotides: TGTGCCAGCAGTTTAGAGGTTTCCCCGCAGTATTTT. It specifies CASSLEVSPQYF.

This clonotype was counted between two and nine times. The chain uses TRBV12-3 or TRBV12-4 and TRBJ2-6; 10 nucleotides line up with TRBD1. The CDR3 consists of 22 residues. The trim removed 3 bases at V and 2 bases at J, leaving 19 bases unmatched. The CDR3 DNA sequence: TGTGCCAGCAGTTTCTGGGTGCCATGGTCGGACAGGGGGGGTACTGGGGCCAACGTCCTGACTTTC. Its translation: CASSFWVPWSDRGGTGANVLTF.

A few counts support this clonotype. The chain is built from TRBV4-2 and TRBJ2-7; 10 bases map to TRBD2. Germline V lookup: CDR1 LGHNA, CDR2 YNFKEQ. J gave up 2 bases and V 4 bases, and 11 bases lay outside the gene matches. This CDR3 has 17 residues. CDR3 nucleotide sequence: TGTGCCAGCAGCCGAAGAACACAGCTAGCGGGAGCCTACGAGCAGTACTTC. Its protein product is CASSRRTQLAGAYEQYF.

The chain combines TRBV27 with TRBJ2-7, with TRBD1 matching 7 bases. The V gene's germline CDR1 is MNHEY and CDR2 SMNVEV (reference sequence). The CDR3 loop spans 13 amino acids. The ends lost 2 bases at V and 6 bases at J; junction bases unmatched: 4. The CDR3 nucleotides are TGTGCCAGCAGTTTACGTAGGGGGCGCGAGCAGTACTTC. Translated: CASSLRRGREQYF.

V and J are TRBV7-9 and TRBJ1-1; D is ambiguous. The CDR3 has 13 amino acids. Trimming cost V 2 bases and J 5 bases, with 9 bases left between them. Germline CDR1 and CDR2: SEHNR and FQNEAQ (reference sequence). The CDR3 region has the DNA TGTGCCAGCAGCTTACGTCCAGAGACTGAAGCTTTCTTT. It translates to CASSLRPETEAFF.

The rearrangement joins TRBV21-1 to TRBJ2-7; the DNA was not used to check the table's D call, TRBD1. TRBV21-1 is described as a pseudogene. The CDR3 is 19 residues long. The CDR3 nucleotides are TGTGCCAGCAGCAAAGTAAAGGGTTGCGCAGGGGCAAGATTCTACGAGCAGTACTTC. Translation gives CASSKVKGCAGARFYEQYF.

This clonotype was observed a handful of times. The chain couples TRBV4-1 to TRBJ2-1, with 11 bases identical to TRBD2. V dropped 4 bases and J dropped 2; count of bases not matched to a gene: 4. Germline V CDR1 and CDR2: MGHRA, YSYEKL. The CDR3 runs 16 residues. CDR3 sequence: CASSLYSGGAYNEQFF. CDR3 sequence (DNA): TGCGCCAGCAGCCTTTATAGCGGGGGGGCCTACAATGAGCAGTTCTTC.

The genes are TRBV20-1 and TRBJ2-7; D is undetermined. This CDR3 spans 12 amino acids. V lost 6 bases, J lost 2 bases, and 11 bases lay in between. Germline CDR1 DFQATT, CDR2 SNEGSKA (reference sequence). CDR3 DNA: TGCAGTGCCGGGTCTCGAGCCTACGAGCAGTACTTC. Translating gives CSAGSRAYEQYF.

This chain uses TRBV11-3 with TRBJ2-1, with 13 bases aligning to TRBD2. This CDR3 region has 17 residues. The J segment lost 4 bases and the V segment lost 5 bases, leaving 8 bases of the junction unmatched. Per germline, CDR1 SGHNT and CDR2 YENEEA. In DNA, the CDR3 is TGTGCCAGCAGCCCCTCGGGACTAGCGGGACAGTACAATGAGCAGTTCTTC. The encoded protein is CASSPSGLAGQYNEQFF.

This sequence joins TRBV5-1 and TRBJ1-1, with 7 nucleotides matching TRBD1. Per the germline V gene, CDR1 is SGHRS and CDR2 is YFSETQ. The CDR3 covers 15 residues. V lost 4 bases, J lost 1 base, and 7 bases stayed unmatched. This chain's CDR3 is CASSTTGAENTEAFF. The CDR3 region has the DNA TGCGCCAGCAGCACCACAGGGGCTGAGAACACTGAAGCTTTCTTT.

The chain couples TRBV6-6 to TRBJ1-1; 12 nucleotides line up with TRBD1. Germline CDR1 and CDR2: MNHNY and SVGAGI (reference sequence). Germline trimming cut 6 bases from V and 4 bases from J; bases unmatched to any gene: 15. The CDR3 extends over 18 amino acids. The CDR3 is CASRRVPGQGALGTEAFF. CDR3 nucleotides: TGTGCCAGCAGACGAGTCCCGGGACAGGGGGCATTGGGCACTGAAGCTTTCTTT.

The rearrangement uses TRBV10-3 and TRBJ2-7; D is perhaps TRBD1 (5 bases). CDR3 length: 13 residues. Germline V gives CDR1 ENHRY, CDR2 SYGVKD. V dropped 3 bases and J dropped 0 bases, with 6 bases sitting between them. The CDR3 sequence: CAISDRGSYEQYF. CDR3 DNA sequence: TGTGCCATCAGTGATAGGGGCTCCTACGAGCAGTACTTC.

The V call is TRBV2, the J call TRBJ2-1; 8 bases line up with TRBD1. This CDR3 is 16 amino acids long. Germline lookup yields CDR1 SNHLY and CDR2 FYNNEI. Unmatched junction bases numbered 7, after V lost 6 bases and J lost 0 bases. CDR3 DNA sequence: TGTGCCAGCAGCCCACGGACAGGGACCTCCTACAATGAGCAGTTCTTC. This sequence encodes CASSPRTGTSYNEQFF.

This clonotype has a count of ten or more. The rearrangement joins TRBV5-1 to TRBJ2-7; D unclear. Germline CDR1 is SGHRS and CDR2 is YFSETQ. The CDR3 covers 13 residues. V gave up 4 bases and J gave up 0 bases, with 8 bases separating them. The CDR3 reads CASSLPASYEQYF. The CDR3 DNA reads TGCGCCAGCAGCCTCCCCGCCTCCTACGAGCAGTACTTC.

This clonotype has only a few counts. V usage is TRBV20-1 and J usage is TRBJ1-1; perhaps TRBD1 as D (6 bases). Per the germline V gene, CDR1 is DFQATT and CDR2 is SNEGSKA (reference sequence). V was pared by 3 bases and J by 4 bases, with 9 bases between. The CDR3 length is 12 residues. CDR3 amino acids: CSASRGGTEAFF. CDR3 in DNA: TGCAGTGCTAGTAGAGGGGGCACTGAAGCTTTCTTT.